These 18 T cell receptor beta chains originate from one sample sequenced in a study of blood T cell repertoires in COVID-19. Some clones are missing from TCRdb's copy, which holds only in-frame ones; the method was immunoSEQ multiplex PCR. Of approximately 300,000 clones listed, 90% are singletons. The sequenced sample consisted of PBMCs or T cells enriched from blood (not recorded which). All receptors come from a woman aged 25 to 39 who had been exposed to COVID-19.

Here the CDR3 reads CASSGERGRPNEQFF. CDR3 DNA: TGTGCCAGCAGCGGCGAGCGGGGTCGCCCCAATGAGCAGTTCTTC. This chain links TRBV5-4 with TRBJ2-1; 7 bases agree with TRBD2. The CDR3 covers 15 residues. Germline V gene data show CDR1 as SGHNT and CDR2 as YYREEE (reference sequence). Unmatched junction bases numbered 10, after V lost 4 bases and J lost 6 bases.

A few counts support this clone. V usage is TRBV5-1 and J usage is TRBJ1-2, with a tentative D call TRBD1 (5 bases). CDR3 size: 15 residues. Germline V CDR1 and CDR2: SGHRS, YFSETQ. V was shortened by 4 bases and J by 3 bases, with 16 bases between the two germline ends. CDR3 sequence reads: CASSQHMGGDYGYTF. DNA of the CDR3: TGCGCCAGCAGCCAACACATGGGGGGAGACTATGGCTACACCTTC.

This chain uses TRBV5-1 with TRBJ2-7; D is uncertain. The germline V gene encodes CDR1 SGHRS and CDR2 YFSETQ. This CDR3 is built from 13 residues. V lost 0 bases, J lost 3 bases, and 7 bases lay in between. The CDR3 sequence is CASSLDPDYEQYF. Written as DNA, the CDR3 is TGCGCCAGCAGCTTGGATCCAGACTACGAGCAGTACTTC.

The chain recombines TRBV7-2 with TRBJ2-1; 8 bases align to TRBD2. Per the germline V gene, CDR1 is SGHTA and CDR2 is FQGNSA. This CDR3 is 14 amino acids long. The J segment lost 4 bases and the V segment lost 5 bases, leaving 4 bases of the junction unmatched. Written as DNA, the CDR3 is TGTGCCAGCAGCCGCGGGGGGCATTACAATGAGCAGTTCTTC. Translation: CASSRGGHYNEQFF.

This clone has a single count. V is TRBV19 and J is TRBJ1-4, with D tentatively TRBD1 (5 bases). This CDR3 comprises 14 residues. The V end was cut by 7 bases, the J end by 8 bases, with 17 bases between. Germline CDR1 reads LNHDA; CDR2 reads SQIVND (reference sequence). The CDR3 region is CASKRGGHGEKLFF. Here the CDR3 DNA reads TGTGCCAGTAAGAGGGGAGGGCACGGCGAAAAACTGTTTTTT. The complete variable domain, with remaining parts taken from reference TRBV19 and TRBJ1-4, reads DGGITQSPKYLFRKEGQNVTLSCEQNLNHDAMYWYRQDPGQGLRLIYYSQIVNDFQKGDIAEGYSVSREKKESFPLTVTSAQKNPTAFYLCASKRGGHGEKLFFGSGTQLSVL.

The CDR3 spells CASSPHAGTGGYGYTF. The CDR3 DNA reads TGTGCCAGCAGCCCGCATGCCGGGACAGGCGGCTATGGCTACACCTTC. V is TRBV7-8 and J is TRBJ1-2, with 8 bases identical to TRBD1. The germline V gene encodes CDR1 SGHVS and CDR2 FQNEAQ. Trimming at V came to 5 bases and at J to 4 bases, leaving 12 bases not matched to a gene. The CDR3 sequence is 16 residues long.

The chain joins TRBV18 to TRBJ1-2; a weak D match, TRBD1 (5 bases). Germline lookup yields CDR1 KGHSH and CDR2 LQKENI. Trimming shortened V by 1 base and J by 4 bases, and 7 bases separated the two germline ends. This CDR3 has 13 residues. This chain's CDR3 is CASSPRTFYGYTF. The CDR3 DNA is TGTGCCAGCTCACCACGGACATTCTATGGCTACACCTTC.

The chain joins TRBV13 to TRBJ1-3, with 11 bases aligning to TRBD1. The CDR3 sequence is 15 residues long. The germline V gene encodes CDR1 PRHDT and CDR2 FYEKMQ (reference sequence). Germline trimming cut 4 bases from V and 4 bases from J; bases unmatched to any gene: 3. The DNA for the CDR3 is TGTGCCAGCAGCTGGACAGGGGGCGGAGGAAACACCATATATTTT. It translates to CASSWTGGGGNTIYF.

V is TRBV5-1 and J is TRBJ1-3; 7 bases agree with TRBD1. There are 16 residues in the CDR3. The V segment lost 5 bases and the J segment 4 bases; nucleotides outside the gene matches: 12. Looked up from germline, CDR1 is SGHRS and CDR2 is YFSETQ. CDR3 bases: TGCGCCAGCAGTTCGAACGCAGGGGGTTCCGGAAACACCATATATTTT. Translation gives CASSSNAGGSGNTIYF.

This clone has more than one count but fewer than ten. The CDR3 reads CASSPGTGSGYTF. As DNA, the CDR3 is TGTGCCAGCAGCCCCGGGACAGGGAGTGGCTACACCTTC. The chain links TRBV3-1 (or the pseudogene TRBV3-2) to TRBJ1-2; 9 bases fit TRBD1. The trim removed 4 bases at V and 7 bases at J, leaving 4 bases unmatched. Germline-derived CDR1 and CDR2 are LGHDT and YNNKEL (reference sequence). This CDR3 contains 13 residues.

The CDR3 DNA reads TGTGCCAGCAGCCAAGATAATCGCGGGACTACTCAGTACTTC. It translates to CASSQDNRGTTQYF. The chain combines TRBV14 with TRBJ2-4; 7 bases are shared with TRBD2. CDR1 and CDR2 from the germline V gene are SGHDN and FVKESK. Losses at the gene ends were 0 bases for V and 12 bases for J; bases not matched to a gene: 8. This CDR3 spans 14 amino acids.

This rearrangement joins TRBV10-3 to TRBJ2-7; TRBD1 matches 12 bases. J lost 3 bases, V lost 7 bases, and 4 bases had no gene match. Germline assignment: CDR1 ENHRY and CDR2 SYGVKD. This CDR3 is built from 14 residues. In DNA form, the CDR3 reads TGTGCCATCACCCGGGACAGGGGGCTCTACGAGCAGTACTTC. The encoded protein is CAITRDRGLYEQYF.

The chain has TRBV7-3 and TRBJ2-2; 8 nucleotides match TRBD1. The CDR3 loop spans 14 amino acids. V was clipped by 3 bases and J by 7 bases; unmatched bases: 4. Germline V gene data show CDR1 as SGHTA and CDR2 as FQGTGA. The CDR3 DNA follows: TGTGCCAGCAGCTTGGCAGGGGGCGGCGGGGAGCTGTTTTTT. Translated, it gives CASSLAGGGGELFF.

The chain carries TRBV4-1 and TRBJ2-7, with TRBD1 matching over 12 bases. The ends lost 2 bases at V and 6 bases at J; junction bases unmatched: 5. There are 15 residues in the CDR3. Germline V CDR1 and CDR2: MGHRA, YSYEKL. The chain's CDR3 is CASSQLGTGGFEQYF. The DNA for the CDR3 is TGCGCCAGCAGCCAACTTGGGACAGGGGGCTTCGAGCAGTACTTC.

The V and J genes are TRBV7-9 and TRBJ2-3, with 10 bases lining up with TRBD1. V lost 5 bases, J lost 6 bases, and 2 bases stayed unmatched. Germline loops: CDR1 SEHNR, CDR2 FQNEAQ (reference sequence). The CDR3 is made up of 13 amino acids. The DNA of the CDR3 is TGTGCCAGCAGCGTGGACAGGGGGGATACGCAGTATTTT. The encoded protein is CASSVDRGDTQYF.

The rearrangement joins TRBV7-2 to TRBJ1-2; D not resolved. The CDR3 length is 16 residues. V was clipped by 0 bases and J by 1 base, with 12 bases between them. CDR1 is SGHTA and CDR2 is FQGNSA in the germline V gene. CDR3 sequence: CASSLAGQGLNYGYTF. The CDR3, as DNA: TGTGCCAGCAGCTTAGCGGGCCAAGGACTTAACTATGGCTACACCTTC.

This chain joins TRBV18 and TRBJ1-5; no clear D. The CDR3 is 15 amino acids. Trimming left V 6 bases short and J 9 bases short, with 21 bases between. CDR1 KGHSH and CDR2 LQKENI come from the germline V gene. The CDR3 nucleotides are TGTGCCAGCTCCCCCCTCGCGAGAGACTCTGGGCCCCAGCATTTT. It codes for CASSPLARDSGPQHF.

This clone has only one observation. The chain joins TRBV18 to TRBJ1-1; D may be TRBD1 (5 bases). The CDR3 runs to 17 residues. Germline assignment: CDR1 KGHSH and CDR2 LQKENI. V lost 1 base and J 0 bases, leaving 15 bases between the germline ends. Written as DNA, the CDR3 is TGTGCCAGCTCACCACTAGAGGGACTTCGGGTGAACACTGAAGCTTTCTTT. This sequence encodes CASSPLEGLRVNTEAFF.